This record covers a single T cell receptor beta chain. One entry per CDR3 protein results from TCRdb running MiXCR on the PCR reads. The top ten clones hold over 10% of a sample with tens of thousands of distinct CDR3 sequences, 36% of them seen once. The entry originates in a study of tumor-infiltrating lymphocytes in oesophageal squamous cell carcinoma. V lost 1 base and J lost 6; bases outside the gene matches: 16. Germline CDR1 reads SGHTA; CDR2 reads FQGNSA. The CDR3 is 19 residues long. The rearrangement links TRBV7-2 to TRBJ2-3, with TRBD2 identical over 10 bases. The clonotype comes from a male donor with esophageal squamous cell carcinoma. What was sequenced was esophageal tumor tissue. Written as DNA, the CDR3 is TGTGCCAGCAGCTTAGAATTGAGTTTCGGCACTAGCGGGGTGGATACGCAGTATTTT. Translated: CASSLELSFGTSGVDTQYF.